This T cell receptor beta chain was identified in a study of neoadjuvant anti-PD-1 for oral cavity cancer. At the level of the study: Patients without progression got a fourth dose around day 43. Findings and caveats of the study: Treg/Th17 ratio rose with pretreatment blood and fell with post-treatment tumor TCRbeta clonality. Each response group had just a few patients in TCR analyses.

Clones were sequenced by immunoSEQ multiplex PCR, and TCRdb holds only the in-frame ones, with some missing. The sample includes 75,000 or so clones, 84% of them seen just once. V was shortened by 0 bases and J by 0 bases, with 10 bases between the two germline ends. This CDR3 has 15 amino acids. Germline-derived CDR1 and CDR2 are SGDLS and YYNGEE. Concerning this clone itself: Its antigen is undetermined.

Cohort: HPV-negative, locally advanced oral cavity squamous cell carcinoma patients. The V gene is TRBV9, the J gene TRBJ2-7; D not certain. This sequence was found in a person between 35 and 79 years old with oral cavity squamous cell carcinoma. The sample in question was PBMCs, obtained before nivolumab (anti-PD-1) treatment. The CDR3 nucleotides read TGTGCCAGCAGCGTAGGGAGCGTAAGCTCCTACGAGCAGTACTTC. Its translation: CASSVGSVSSYEQYF.